The rows below give T cell receptor beta chains drawn from one sample of a study of blood T cell repertoires in COVID-19. Data came from immunoSEQ multiplex PCR; TCRdb stores just in-frame clones and leaves some out. The sample lists about 180,000 clones, around 80% occurring once. Source material: peripheral blood. The receptors were sampled from an elderly woman with COVID-19, enrolled during active disease. Each CDR3 is given with its conserved first and last residue. Each record gives: V gene, CDR3 protein.

TRBV12-5,CASGLFTGTSVQTQYF
TRBV3-1/TRBV3-2,CASGLAGGYNEQFF
TRBV7-9,CASSPALGNEQFF
TRBV18,CASSTGPVHPEAFF
TRBV7-9,CASSLTAGSTDTQYF
TRBV2,CASRQGGSGREQFF
TRBV19,CASHSDFPPHQPQHF
TRBV15,CATSELQGSLNIQYF
TRBV19,CASSIRGRSSYEQYF
TRBV3-1/TRBV3-2,CASSQGRGTYNEQFF
TRBV5-8,CASSLRREGDEQYF
TRBV29-1,CSVDISNYEQYF
TRBV6-2/TRBV6-3,CASSYTGGVADTQYF
TRBV6-2/TRBV6-3,CASSYFPRGRGSDTGELFF
TRBV2,CASSESDEQYF
TRBV7-8,CASSETGLALHNEQFF
TRBV29-1,CSARDTEAFF
TRBV18,CASSPTRGSSTDTQYF
TRBV6-2/TRBV6-3,CASSFYREGYTF
TRBV7-2,CASSLVAGKYYEQYF
TRBV9,CASSGDREKGEQYF
TRBV24-1,CATSDPHTGNTGELFF
TRBV7-2,CASSRQGQGGEQYF
TRBV19,CASSIDHGLAGDQGSYNEQFF
TRBV7-2,CASTLGTGTGYEQFF
TRBV29-1,CSVGAGVDTIYF
TRBV28,CASSLTRGLYGYTF
TRBV7-6,CASSLDGRPYEQYF
TRBV18,CASSLSQGHYLTGELFF
TRBV6-5,CASRYSGTNTGELFF
TRBV7-2,CASRSRVLGLNTEAFF
TRBV5-1,CASSFSGGNTEAFF
TRBV10-3,CAISVVSGQGYGYTF
TRBV7-3,CASSLTSIVHNEQFF
TRBV5-5,CASSLQRSQETQYF
TRBV11-3,CASSLMGTRRKETQYF
TRBV4-1,CASSPIAGGLETQYF